The rows below give T cell receptor beta chains drawn from one sample of a study of human T cells and chemical hapten exposure. MiXCR was run by TCRdb on the RACE reads, yielding one entry per CDR3 protein. The sample comprises 370,000 or so distinct CDR3 sequences, approximately 5.1% of which are singletons, and about 2.2% rests with the top ten. The sequencing here drew on whole blood, taken in connection with sensitization to the hapten diphenylcyclopropenone (DPC). The source of these receptors is a woman in her forties or fifties with alopecia areata. Some clones in this sample may be carry-over from other donors' samples. Each CDR3 is given with its conserved first and last residue. Each record gives: V gene, CDR3 length, J gene, CDR3 protein.

TRBV10-3	12	TRBJ2-3	CAISDRDYTQYF
TRBV7-8	13	TRBJ2-3	CASSLATSDTQYF
TRBV6-6	12	TRBJ1-5	CASRDRGQPQHF
TRBV7-9	15	TRBJ2-3	CASSALAGGPDTQYF
TRBV5-4	16	TRBJ2-1	CASSGEVAGRGNEQFF
TRBV12-3/TRBV12-4	14	TRBJ2-5	CASSPGTGDETQYF
TRBV12-3/TRBV12-4	14	TRBJ2-7	CASSFGGRNYEQYF
TRBV2	12	TRBJ1-1	CASSGKLGATFF
TRBV10-2	13	TRBJ2-3	CASSDRGTDTQYF
TRBV6-1	15	TRBJ2-3	CASIPTGPSTDTQYF
TRBV20-1	16	TRBJ2-3	CSAPKATSGVTDTQYF
TRBV29-1	13	TRBJ1-1	CSVLEGGGTEAFF
TRBV3-1	16	TRBJ2-3	CASSQGGAGHTDTQYF
TRBV24-1	12	TRBJ2-3	CATSDLGDTQYF
TRBV20-1	15	TRBJ1-1	CSARSRDSPHTEAFF
TRBV4-2	13	TRBJ1-5	CASSRGVDQPQHF
TRBV20-1	14	TRBJ2-1	CSARDSQGYGEQFF
TRBV20-1	13	TRBJ1-2	CSARVGRGDGYTF
TRBV28	14	TRBJ2-6	CASSPRTGANVLTF
TRBV9	15	TRBJ2-1	CASSVAGTGENEQFF
TRBV12-3/TRBV12-4	16	TRBJ2-1	CASSSTPTSGYNEQFF
TRBV29-1	12	TRBJ2-5	CSVRTGGNTQYF
TRBV7-2	13	TRBJ2-3	CASSFTIPDTQYF
TRBV6-6	13	TRBJ2-1	CASSIDIYNEQFF
TRBV7-2	15	TRBJ2-3	CTSSLDSGVADTQYF
TRBV28	14	TRBJ1-1	CASSGRDSYTEAFF
TRBV10-1	14	TRBJ1-5	CASSVRGKDQPQHF
TRBV20-1	14	TRBJ2-6	CSASDLGGANVLTF
TRBV12-3/TRBV12-4	14	TRBJ2-4	CASSLGGRMDIQYF
TRBV28	15	TRBJ2-4	CASSLWGEAKNIQYF
TRBV7-6	16	TRBJ1-6	CASSLALGEGNSPLHF
TRBV5-1	14	TRBJ2-7	CASSWDRGDYEQYF